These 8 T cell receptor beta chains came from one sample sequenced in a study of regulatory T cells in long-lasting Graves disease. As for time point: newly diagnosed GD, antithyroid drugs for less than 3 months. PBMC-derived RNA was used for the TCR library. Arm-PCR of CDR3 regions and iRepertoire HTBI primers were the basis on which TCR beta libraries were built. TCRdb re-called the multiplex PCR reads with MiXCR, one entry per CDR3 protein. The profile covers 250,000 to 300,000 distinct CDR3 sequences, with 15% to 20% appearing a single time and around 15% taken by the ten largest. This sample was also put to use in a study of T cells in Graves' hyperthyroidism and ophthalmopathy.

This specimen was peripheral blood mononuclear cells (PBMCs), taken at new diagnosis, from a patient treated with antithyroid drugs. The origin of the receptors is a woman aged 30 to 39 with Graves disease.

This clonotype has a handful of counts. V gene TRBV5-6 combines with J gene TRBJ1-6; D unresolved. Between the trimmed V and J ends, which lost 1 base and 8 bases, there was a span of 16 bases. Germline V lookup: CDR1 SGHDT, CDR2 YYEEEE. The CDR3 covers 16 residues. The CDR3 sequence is CASSLRGFLVDSPLHF. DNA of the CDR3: TGTGCCAGCAGCTTGCGAGGGTTTTTAGTGGATTCACCCCTCCACTTT. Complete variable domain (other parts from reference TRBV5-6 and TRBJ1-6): DAGVTQSPTHLIKTRGQQVTLRCSPKSGHDTVSWYQQALGQGPQFIFQYYEEEERQRGNFPDRFSGHQFPNYSSELNVNALLLGDSALYLCASSLRGFLVDSPLHFGNGTRLTVT.

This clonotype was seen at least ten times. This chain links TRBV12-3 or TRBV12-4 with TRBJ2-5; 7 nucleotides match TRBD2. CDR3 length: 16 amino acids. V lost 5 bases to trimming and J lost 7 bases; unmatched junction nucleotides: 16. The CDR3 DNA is TGTGCCAGCAGTCCGGCCCTAGCGGTGAGGGAGGGGACCCAGTACTTC. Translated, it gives CASSPALAVREGTQYF.

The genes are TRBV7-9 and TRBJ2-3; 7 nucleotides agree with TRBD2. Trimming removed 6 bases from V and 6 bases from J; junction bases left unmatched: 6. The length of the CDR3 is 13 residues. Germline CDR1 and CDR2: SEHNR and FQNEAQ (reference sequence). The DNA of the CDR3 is TGTGCCAGCAGTGGACTAGAGGGGGATACGCAGTATTTT. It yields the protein CASSGLEGDTQYF.

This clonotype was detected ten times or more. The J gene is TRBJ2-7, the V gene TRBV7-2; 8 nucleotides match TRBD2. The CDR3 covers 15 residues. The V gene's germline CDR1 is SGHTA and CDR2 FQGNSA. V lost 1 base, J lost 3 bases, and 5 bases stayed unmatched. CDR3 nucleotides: TGTGCCAGCAGCTTAGAGTCGAGCGGGGGCTACGAGCAGTACTTC. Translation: CASSLESSGGYEQYF.

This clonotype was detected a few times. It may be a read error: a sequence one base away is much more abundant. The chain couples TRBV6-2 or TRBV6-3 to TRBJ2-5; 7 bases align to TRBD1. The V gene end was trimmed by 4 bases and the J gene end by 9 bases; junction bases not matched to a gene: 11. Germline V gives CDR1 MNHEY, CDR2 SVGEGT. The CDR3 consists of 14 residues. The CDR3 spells CASSSLDTGVAQYF. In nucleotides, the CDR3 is TGTGCCAGCAGTTCCTTAGATACAGGGGTGGCCCAGTACTTC.

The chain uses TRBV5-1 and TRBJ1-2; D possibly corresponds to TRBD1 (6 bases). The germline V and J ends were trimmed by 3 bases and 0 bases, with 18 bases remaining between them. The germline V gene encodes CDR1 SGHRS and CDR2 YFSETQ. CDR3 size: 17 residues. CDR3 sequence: CASSYNPGQPTNYGYTF. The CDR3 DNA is TGCGCCAGCAGCTACAACCCAGGACAGCCGACTAACTATGGCTACACCTTC.

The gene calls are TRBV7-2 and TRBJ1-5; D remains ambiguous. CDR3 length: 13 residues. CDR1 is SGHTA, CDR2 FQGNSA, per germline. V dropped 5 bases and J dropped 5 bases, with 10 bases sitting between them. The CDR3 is CASSKGRDQPQHF. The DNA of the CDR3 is TGTGCCAGCAGCAAGGGTCGGGATCAGCCCCAGCATTTT.

Written as DNA, the CDR3 is TGCGCCAGCAGCTTCGGGGATTTGAGCACTGAAGCTTTCTTT. Translation: CASSFGDLSTEAFF. V usage is TRBV5-1 and J usage is TRBJ1-1; D ambiguous. V lost 2 bases and J 4 bases, leaving 12 bases between the germline ends. This CDR3 is 14 amino acids long. CDR1 is SGHRS, CDR2 YFSETQ, per germline. The whole variable domain, remainder taken from reference TRBV5-1 and TRBJ1-1, is KAGVTQTPRYLIKTRGQQVTLSCSPISGHRSVSWYQQTPGQGLQFLFEYFSETQRNKGNFPGRFSGRQFSNSRSEMNVSTLELGDSALYLCASSFGDLSTEAFFGQGTRLTVV.